The rows below give T cell receptor beta chains drawn from one sample of a study of blood T cell repertoires in COVID-19. Sequencing was performed with immunoSEQ multiplex PCR; in TCRdb, only in-frame clones are kept and a portion is missing. The data show under 200,000 clones, with roughly 84% seen just once and 2.9% held by the top ten. Sequences were obtained from peripheral blood. Receptors were obtained from a woman aged 55-69 years with acute or convalescent COVID-19. Both conserved end residues are part of each CDR3. The D gene is left open where the match is weak. A clone size is listed for some rows: how often the clone was seen (once, few, many), or a class if it is expanded.

abundance | len | d_gene | j_gene | v_gene | CDR3nt | CDR3aa
once | 15 | TRBD1 | TRBJ1-1 | TRBV6-5 | TGTGCCAGCAGTCAACCGGGACAGCATAACACTGAAGCTTTCTTT | CASSQPGQHNTEAFF
NA | 16 | TRBD1 | TRBJ1-5 | TRBV18 | TGTGCCAGCTCACCCCCGGGACAGTATAGCAATCAGCCCCAGCATTTT | CASSPPGQYSNQPQHF
NA | 17 | TRBD1 | TRBJ2-2 | TRBV15 | TGTGCCACCAGCAGAGAGGACAGGACGGCGAACACCGGGGAGCTGTTTTTT | CATSREDRTANTGELFF
NA | 15 | TRBD1 | TRBJ2-3 | TRBV5-1 | TGCGCCAGCAGCTCGGACAGGGGGGGCACAGATACGCAGTATTTT | CASSSDRGGTDTQYF
NA | 17 | TRBD2 | TRBJ2-3 | TRBV7-2 | TGTGCCAGCAGCTACAGGGGGACTAGCGGGACCACAGATACGCAGTATTTT | CASSYRGTSGTTDTQYF
NA | 17 | TRBD1 | TRBJ1-4 | TRBV30 | TGTGCCTGGAGTCCTAAGGGACAGGGGGCAACTAATGAAAAACTGTTTTTT | CAWSPKGQGATNEKLFF
NA | 16 | NA | TRBJ1-4 | TRBV6-5 | TGTGCCAGCAGTTATAAATCCCAAGGGGGGGATGAAAAACTGTTTTTT | CASSYKSQGGDEKLFF
NA | 15 | NA | TRBJ1-5 | TRBV5-4 | TGTGCCAGCAGCCCCGGGACAAATAGCAATCAGCCCCAGCATTTT | CASSPGTNSNQPQHF
NA | 13 | NA | TRBJ2-7 | TRBV27 | TGTGCCAGCAGTTTATCCCGGGACTACGAGCAGTACTTC | CASSLSRDYEQYF
NA | 15 | TRBD1 | TRBJ1-3 | TRBV7-9 | TGTGCCAGCAGCCCAATGACAGGGACCGGAAACACCATATATTTT | CASSPMTGTGNTIYF
NA | 15 | TRBD2 | TRBJ2-3 | TRBV6-5 | TGTGCCAGCGCCCTAGCGGGGGGCCGGGGAGATACGCAGTATTTT | CASALAGGRGDTQYF
NA | 16 | NA | TRBJ1-3 | TRBV7-2 | TGTGCCAGCAGCTCCTTACAGGGCTCTCCTGGAAACACCATATATTTT | CASSSLQGSPGNTIYF
few | 14 | TRBD1 | TRBJ1-2 | TRBV6-5 | TGTGCCAGCAGTTACTCGGGACAGGGGATGGGCTACACCTTC | CASSYSGQGMGYTF
NA | 15 | NA | TRBJ2-5 | TRBV7-2 | TGTGCCAGCAGCTTAGGAGGGAAGGGGGAGGAGACCCAGTACTTC | CASSLGGKGEETQYF
NA | 17 | NA | TRBJ1-3 | TRBV3-1/TRBV3-2 | TGTGCCAGCAGCCTTTGGAGCAGAACAGGCGAGGGAAACACCATATATTTT | CASSLWSRTGEGNTIYF
NA | 16 | NA | TRBJ1-5 | TRBV7-2 | TGTGCCAGCAGCCTGGGGGACACCCGTACCAATCAGCCCCAGCATTTT | CASSLGDTRTNQPQHF
once | 11 | NA | TRBJ2-7 | TRBV11-2 | TGTGCCAGCAGCCCCCTCCGACTACAGTACTTC | CASSPLRLQYF
NA | 19 | TRBD2 | TRBJ2-5 | TRBV14 | TGTGCCAGCAGCCGCCCGATACCGGGACTAGCGGGGTATCAAGAGACCCAGTACTTC | CASSRPIPGLAGYQETQYF
NA | 14 | TRBD1 | TRBJ2-1 | TRBV7-2 | TGTGCCAGCAGCAGAGGGACAGGGGACAATGAGCAGTTCTTC | CASSRGTGDNEQFF
NA | 14 | TRBD1 | TRBJ1-1 | TRBV9 | TGTGCCAGCAGCCCACGGACAGGGAACACTGAAGCTTTCTTT | CASSPRTGNTEAFF
NA | 13 | TRBD1 | TRBJ1-2 | TRBV27 | TGTGCCAGCAGTTCAGTACAGGGGGGTGGCTACACCTTC | CASSSVQGGGYTF
NA | 17 | TRBD2 | TRBJ2-2 | TRBV5-6 | TGTGCCAGCAGCTTGGCAAGGACTAGCGGTCCGACCGGGGAGCTGTTTTTT | CASSLARTSGPTGELFF
NA | 13 | NA | TRBJ1-2 | TRBV18 | TGTGCCAGCTCACCAGACGGGAGCTATGGCTACACCTTC | CASSPDGSYGYTF
NA | 18 | TRBD2 | TRBJ2-3 | TRBV27 | TGTGCCAGCAGTTACCGGACTAGCGGGGGGGCCATCACAGATACGCAGTATTTT | CASSYRTSGGAITDTQYF
NA | 17 | NA | TRBJ1-2 | TRBV4-1 | TGCGCCAGCTCCGAGCGGGACCGCCCTCTTGGGGGCTATGGCTACACCTTC | CASSERDRPLGGYGYTF
few | 14 | TRBD1 | TRBJ1-2 | TRBV6-5 | TGTGCCAGCAGTTACGAGGGACAGGGAAGAAGCTACACCTTC | CASSYEGQGRSYTF
once | 14 | TRBD1 | TRBJ2-7 | TRBV7-2 | TGTGCCAGCAGCTTGTACCCAGGGGGCTACGAGCAGTACTTC | CASSLYPGGYEQYF
NA | 15 | NA | TRBJ1-6 | TRBV9 | TGTGCCAGCAGCGATCTCGGGGTGGGGAATTCACCCCTCCACTTT | CASSDLGVGNSPLHF
NA | 14 | TRBD1 | TRBJ1-1 | TRBV28 | TGTGCCAGCAGCAAGGGACAGGGCATCACTGAAGCTTTCTTT | CASSKGQGITEAFF
NA | 14 | NA | TRBJ2-5 | TRBV7-2 | TGTGCCAGCAGCTTAGGGGGCAGAAAAGAGACCCAGTACTTC | CASSLGGRKETQYF
once | 14 | TRBD1 | TRBJ1-1 | TRBV5-4 | TGTGCCAGCAGCTTAAGGGGGCGGAAGACTGAAGCTTTCTTT | CASSLRGRKTEAFF
few | 14 | TRBD1 | TRBJ2-5 | TRBV4-3 | TGCGCCAGCAGCCGAACAGGGGCCCAAGAGACCCAGTACTTC | CASSRTGAQETQYF
NA | 13 | NA | TRBJ1-2 | TRBV7-9 | TGTGCCAGCAGCTTAGTCCAGCAAACTAGCTACACCTTC | CASSLVQQTSYTF
NA | 12 | NA | TRBJ1-5 | TRBV28 | TGTGCCAGCAGTTTGTTGACAGGAGGCCAGCATTTT | CASSLLTGGQHF
NA | 16 | TRBD2 | TRBJ2-7 | TRBV6-2/TRBV6-3 | TGTGCCAGCAGTTCAAGACTAGCGGGGAGCCTCTACGAGCAGTACTTC | CASSSRLAGSLYEQYF
NA | 16 | TRBD2 | TRBJ2-5 | TRBV5-1 | TGCGCCAGCAGCTTGGCATCTAGCGGGTGGAAAGAGACCCAGTACTTC | CASSLASSGWKETQYF
NA | 13 | NA | TRBJ1-2 | TRBV12-3/TRBV12-4 | TGTGCCAGCAGTTTAGGAACAGGGAAAGGCTACACCTTC | CASSLGTGKGYTF
NA | 12 | NA | TRBJ1-6 | TRBV19 | TGTGCCAGTAGTAGTCGGGTTTCACCCCTCCACTTT | CASSSRVSPLHF
NA | 16 | TRBD2 | TRBJ2-5 | TRBV30 | TGTGCCTGGGGTCCCGGACTAGCGGGGGGTCTGAGGACCCAGTACTTC | CAWGPGLAGGLRTQYF
once | 15 | TRBD1 | TRBJ1-4 | TRBV5-4 | TGTGCCAGCGGCTTGACAGGGGGGAAGAATGAAAAACTGTTTTTT | CASGLTGGKNEKLFF
NA | 14 | TRBD1 | TRBJ2-7 | TRBV19 | TGTGCCAGTACCCCCGGACAGGGGTCCTACGAGCAGTACTTC | CASTPGQGSYEQYF
NA | 16 | NA | TRBJ2-3 | TRBV25-1 | TGTGCCAGCAGTGAATCCCAGTCCCCTAGCACAGATACGCAGTATTTT | CASSESQSPSTDTQYF
once | 16 | NA | TRBJ2-4 | TRBV5-4 | TGTGCCAGCAGCGGACCAGGCTCGGGAGACAGAAACATTCAGTACTTC | CASSGPGSGDRNIQYF
few | 14 | NA | TRBJ2-7 | TRBV10-1 | TGCGCCAGCAGTGAAGTAGCGGCGCCCTACGAGCAGTACTTC | CASSEVAAPYEQYF
NA | 19 | TRBD2 | TRBJ2-1 | TRBV19 | TGTGCCAGTAGTATAGGATGGGCTAGCGGGGGGGCCCTTAGGGATGAGCAGTTCTTC | CASSIGWASGGALRDEQFF
once | 15 | NA | TRBJ1-2 | TRBV14 | TGTGCCAGCAGCCACCTAAACCCCCCCAGCGATGGCTACACCTTC | CASSHLNPPSDGYTF
NA | 15 | TRBD1 | TRBJ1-2 | TRBV9 | TGTGCCAGCAGCACCCTCGGACAGGGCCCCTATGGCTACACCTTC | CASSTLGQGPYGYTF
NA | 13 | NA | TRBJ1-2 | TRBV7-9 | TGTGCCAGCAGCTTAGGACAGAACTATGGCTACACCTTC | CASSLGQNYGYTF
NA | 14 | NA | TRBJ1-1 | TRBV29-1 | TGCAGCGTTCGGGGGGAACCTATGAACACTGAAGCTTTCTTT | CSVRGEPMNTEAFF